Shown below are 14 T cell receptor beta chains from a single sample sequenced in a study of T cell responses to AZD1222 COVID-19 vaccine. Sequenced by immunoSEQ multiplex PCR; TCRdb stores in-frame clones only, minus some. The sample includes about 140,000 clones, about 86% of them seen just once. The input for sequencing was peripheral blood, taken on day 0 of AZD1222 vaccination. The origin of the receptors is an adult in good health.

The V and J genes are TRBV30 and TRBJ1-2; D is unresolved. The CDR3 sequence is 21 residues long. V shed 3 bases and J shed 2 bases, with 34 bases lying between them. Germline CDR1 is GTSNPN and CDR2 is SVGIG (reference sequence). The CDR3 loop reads CAWSAKIYGDQRYGMNYGYTF. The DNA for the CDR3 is TGTGCCTGGAGCGCTAAGATCTACGGTGACCAGAGATATGGTATGAACTATGGCTACACCTTC.

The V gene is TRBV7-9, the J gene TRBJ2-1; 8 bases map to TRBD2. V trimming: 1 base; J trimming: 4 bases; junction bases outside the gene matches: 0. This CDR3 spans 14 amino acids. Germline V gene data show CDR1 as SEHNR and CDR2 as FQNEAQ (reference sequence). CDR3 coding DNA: TGTGCCAGCAGCTTAGAGCGGGGGTACAATGAGCAGTTCTTC. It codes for CASSLERGYNEQFF.

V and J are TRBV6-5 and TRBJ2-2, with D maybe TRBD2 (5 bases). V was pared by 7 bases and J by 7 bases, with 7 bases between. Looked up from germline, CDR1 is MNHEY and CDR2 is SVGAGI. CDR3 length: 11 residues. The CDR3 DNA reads TGTGCCAGCACTCGGGGCGGGGAGCTGTTTTTT. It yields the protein CASTRGGELFF.

In DNA form, the CDR3 reads TGCGCCAGCAGCCATCCTTTAAGAATCCAAGAGGGCTACACCTTC. Residues: CASSHPLRIQEGYTF. The V call is TRBV4-1, the J call TRBJ1-2; D uncertain. Trimming cost V 3 bases and J 8 bases, with 19 bases left between them. Germline loops: CDR1 MGHRA, CDR2 YSYEKL. The CDR3 totals 15 residues.

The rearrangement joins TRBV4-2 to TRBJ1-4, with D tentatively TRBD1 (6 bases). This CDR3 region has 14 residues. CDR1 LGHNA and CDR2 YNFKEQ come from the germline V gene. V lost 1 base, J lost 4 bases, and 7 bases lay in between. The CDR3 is CASSQVDSNEKLFF. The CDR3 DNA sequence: TGTGCCAGCAGCCAAGTGGACAGTAATGAAAAACTGTTTTTT.

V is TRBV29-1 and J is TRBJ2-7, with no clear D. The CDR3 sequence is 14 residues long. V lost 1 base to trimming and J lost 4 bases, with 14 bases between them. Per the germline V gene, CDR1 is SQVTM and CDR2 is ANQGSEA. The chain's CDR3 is CSVEGIGTSYEQYF. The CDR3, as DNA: TGCAGCGTTGAAGGGATTGGTACCTCGTACGAGCAGTACTTC.

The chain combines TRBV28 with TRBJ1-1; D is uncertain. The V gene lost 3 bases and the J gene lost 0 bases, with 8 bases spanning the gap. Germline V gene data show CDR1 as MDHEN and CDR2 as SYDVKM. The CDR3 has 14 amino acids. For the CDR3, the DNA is TGTGCCAGCAGTTTGGTGTTAATGAACACTGAAGCTTTCTTT. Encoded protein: CASSLVLMNTEAFF.

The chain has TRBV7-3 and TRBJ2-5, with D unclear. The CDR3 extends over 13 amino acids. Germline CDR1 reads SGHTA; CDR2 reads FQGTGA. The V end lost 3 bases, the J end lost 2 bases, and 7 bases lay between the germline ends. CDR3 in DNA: TGTGCCAGCAGCTTCCGCCGACAAGAGACCCAGTACTTC. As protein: CASSFRRQETQYF.

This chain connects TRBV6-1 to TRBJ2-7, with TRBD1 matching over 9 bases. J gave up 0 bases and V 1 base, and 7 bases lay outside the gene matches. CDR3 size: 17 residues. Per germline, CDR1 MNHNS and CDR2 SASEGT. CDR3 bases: TGTGCCAGCAGTGAAGTTATTGGGGACAGGGACTCCTACGAGCAGTACTTC. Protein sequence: CASSEVIGDRDSYEQYF.

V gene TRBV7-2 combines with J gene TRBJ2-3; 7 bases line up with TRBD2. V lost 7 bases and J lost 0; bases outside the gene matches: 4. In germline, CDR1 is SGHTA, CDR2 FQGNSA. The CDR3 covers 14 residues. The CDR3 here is CASKYGGSTDTQYF. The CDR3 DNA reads TGTGCCAGCAAATACGGGGGGAGCACAGATACGCAGTATTTT.

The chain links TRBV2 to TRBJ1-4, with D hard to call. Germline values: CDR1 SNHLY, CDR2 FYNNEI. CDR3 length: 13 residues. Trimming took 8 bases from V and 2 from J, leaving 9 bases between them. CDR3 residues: CASQRSTNEKLFF. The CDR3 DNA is TGTGCCAGCCAGAGGAGCACTAATGAAAAACTGTTTTTT.

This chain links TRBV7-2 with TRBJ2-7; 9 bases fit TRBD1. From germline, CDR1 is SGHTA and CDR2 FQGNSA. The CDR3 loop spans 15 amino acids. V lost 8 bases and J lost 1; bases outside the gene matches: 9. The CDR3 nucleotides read TGTGCCAGCGCCTTAGGGGACAGGGCTTCCTACGAGCAGTACTTC. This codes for CASALGDRASYEQYF.

This chain's CDR3 is CSVEDSENTEAFF. Written as DNA, the CDR3 is TGCAGCGTTGAAGATAGTGAGAACACTGAAGCTTTCTTT. The chain is built from TRBV29-1 and TRBJ1-1; D unresolved. V gave up 0 bases and J gave up 1 base, with 6 bases separating them. The CDR3 contains 13 residues. CDR1 is SQVTM and CDR2 is ANQGSEA in the germline V gene.

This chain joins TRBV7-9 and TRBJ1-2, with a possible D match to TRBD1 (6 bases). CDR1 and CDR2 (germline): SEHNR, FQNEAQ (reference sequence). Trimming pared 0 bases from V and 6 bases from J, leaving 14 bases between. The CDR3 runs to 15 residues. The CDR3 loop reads CASSLAIGGRDGYTF. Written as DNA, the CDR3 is TGTGCCAGCAGCTTAGCGATAGGGGGGCGCGATGGCTACACCTTC.